These 20 T cell receptor beta chains were all obtained from the same sample, sequenced in a study of T cells in narcolepsy. Produced via immunoSEQ multiplex PCR; TCRdb's table is partial and in-frame only. The table lists just under 30,000 clones, 80% to 90% of them singletons, with 0.8% to 0.9% in the top ten. Sequenced material: memory (CD45RA-) CD4+ T cells from blood. All receptors come from a human donor in good health.

The rearrangement joins TRBV5-1 to TRBJ2-6, with 7 nucleotides matching TRBD2. Germline lookup yields CDR1 SGHRS and CDR2 YFSETQ. Trimming at V came to 1 base and at J to 2 bases, leaving 3 bases not matched to a gene. The CDR3 covers 16 residues. The CDR3: CASSLNRGAGANVLTF. DNA for the CDR3: TGCGCCAGCAGCTTGAATCGGGGGGCTGGGGCCAACGTCCTGACTTTC.

The rearrangement joins TRBV5-1 to TRBJ2-7, with 12 bases that match TRBD1. J was trimmed by 2 bases and V by 3 bases; bases with no gene match: 0. The CDR3 contains 14 residues. The germline gives CDR1 SGHRS, CDR2 YFSETQ. The chain's CDR3 is CASSWDRGPYEQYF. The CDR3 region has the DNA TGCGCCAGCAGCTGGGACAGGGGGCCCTACGAGCAGTACTTC.

The chain joins TRBV5-1 to TRBJ1-4; D remains unclear. This CDR3 has 14 residues. Between the trimmed V and J ends, which lost 0 bases and 5 bases, there was a span of 8 bases. From germline, CDR1 is SGHRS and CDR2 YFSETQ. CDR3 in DNA: TGCGCCAGCAGCTTGGGGCGGATCAATGAAAAACTGTTTTTT. It yields the protein CASSLGRINEKLFF.

This clone was seen a single time. V and J are TRBV25-1 and TRBJ1-2, with 11 bases identical to TRBD1. In germline, CDR1 is MGHDK, CDR2 SYGVNS. The trim removed 6 bases at V and 8 bases at J, leaving 11 bases unmatched. The CDR3 runs 15 residues. DNA for the CDR3: TGTGCCAGCAGCCCGACTTTAGGACAGGGGGCGGGCTACACCTTC. Residues: CASSPTLGQGAGYTF.

This clone was picked up one time. The rearrangement joins TRBV30 to TRBJ2-3; D gene uncertain. The ends were cut back, 1 base at V and 6 bases at J, with 17 bases in the middle. CDR1 and CDR2 from the germline V gene are GTSNPN and SVGIG (reference sequence). The CDR3 length is 15 residues. Written as DNA, the CDR3 is TGTGCCTGGAGTGCGGGTGAAAGAGGTCGGGATACGCAGTATTTT. Translation gives CAWSAGERGRDTQYF.

The rearrangement links TRBV5-4 to TRBJ2-3, with 7 bases that match TRBD1. V trimming: 1 base; J trimming: 0 bases; junction bases outside the gene matches: 5. The CDR3 is 16 amino acids. Germline V gives CDR1 SGHNT, CDR2 YYREEE (reference sequence). The CDR3 loop reads CASSLPGQLSTDTQYF. CDR3 nucleotide sequence: TGTGCCAGCAGCTTGCCGGGACAGCTTAGCACAGATACGCAGTATTTT.

The V call is TRBV30, the J call TRBJ2-3; no clear D. Trimming took 1 base from V and 4 from J, leaving 6 bases between them. This CDR3 has 12 amino acids. CDR1 and CDR2 from the germline V gene are GTSNPN and SVGIG (reference sequence). For the CDR3, the DNA is TGTGCCTGGAGTGCTAACCCAGATACGCAGTATTTT. This gives the protein CAWSANPDTQYF. Full variable domain (missing parts from reference TRBV30 and TRBJ2-3): SQTIHQWPATLVQPVGSPLSLECTVEGTSNPNLYWYRQAAGRGLQLLFYSVGIGQISSEVPQNLSASRPQDRQFILSSKKLLLSDSGFYLCAWSANPDTQYFGPGTRLTVL.

This chain joins TRBV6-6 and TRBJ2-7; D is possibly TRBD2 (7 bases). Trimming removed 5 bases from V and 4 bases from J, with 18 bases in between. The CDR3 length is 15 residues. Germline CDR1 is MNHNY and CDR2 is SVGAGI (reference sequence). The CDR3: CASSTQGRGGYEQYF. The CDR3 bases are TGTGCCAGCAGTACACAGGGAAGGGGGGGATACGAGCAGTACTTC.

V is TRBV4-3 and J is TRBJ1-2, with 7 positions matching TRBD1. V dropped 1 base and J dropped 5; count of bases not matched to a gene: 4. This CDR3 contains 14 residues. The germline gives CDR1 LGHNA, CDR2 YSLEER. The CDR3 sequence is CASSQGGTAYGYTF. Here the CDR3 DNA reads TGCGCCAGCAGCCAAGGTGGGACAGCGTATGGCTACACCTTC.

The rearrangement links TRBV6-1 to TRBJ2-5; D may be TRBD1 (7 bases). The germline gives CDR1 MNHNS, CDR2 SASEGT. Between the trimmed V and J ends, which lost 4 bases and 5 bases, there was a span of 17 bases. The CDR3 is 15 amino acids. CDR3 sequence: CASSGEDRSWETQYF. In nucleotides, the CDR3 is TGTGCCAGCAGTGGGGAGGACAGGTCCTGGGAGACCCAGTACTTC.

This rearrangement joins TRBV2 to TRBJ2-3; a possible D gene is TRBD1 (6 bases). In germline, CDR1 is SNHLY, CDR2 FYNNEI. Trimming cost V 6 bases and J 4 bases, with 20 bases left between them. This CDR3 is built from 16 residues. The CDR3 protein is CASRFRDISYADTQYF. CDR3 nucleotides: TGTGCCAGCAGGTTTCGGGACATATCCTACGCAGATACGCAGTATTTT.

The V call is TRBV5-1, the J call TRBJ1-5; D ambiguous. The CDR3 consists of 14 residues. Germline V CDR1 and CDR2: SGHRS, YFSETQ. The V gene lost 0 bases and the J gene lost 2 bases, with 6 bases spanning the gap. CDR3 sequence reads: CASSLVPGNQPQHF. The CDR3, as DNA: TGCGCCAGCAGCTTGGTCCCGGGCAATCAGCCCCAGCATTTT.

The V and J genes are TRBV12-5 and TRBJ2-3; 9 bases are a match to TRBD1. Germline CDR1 reads LGHNT; CDR2 reads FRNRAP. Unmatched junction bases numbered 14, after V lost 11 bases and J lost 2 bases. The CDR3 consists of 16 residues. The CDR3 coding sequence is TGTGCTGGTTCAAATACCGGGACAGGGCACACAGATACGCAGTATTTT. Translation gives CAGSNTGTGHTDTQYF.

The V and J genes are TRBV29-1 and TRBJ2-7; TRBD2 matches at 11 bases. Germline CDR1 and CDR2: SQVTM and ANQGSEA. After removal of 5 bases from V and 10 bases from J, the junction contained 13 bases not matched to a gene. The CDR3 is 14 amino acids. In DNA, the CDR3 is TGCAGCGTTTCGACTAGCGGGGACCGGGGTCGACAGTACTTC. Its translation: CSVSTSGDRGRQYF.

This sequence joins TRBV2 and TRBJ1-1; 8 nucleotides match TRBD1. From germline, CDR1 is SNHLY and CDR2 FYNNEI. CDR3 length equals 14 residues. Trimming took 4 bases from V and 2 from J; bases not matched to a gene: 3. DNA for the CDR3: TGTGCCAGCAGTGGGGACAGGCTAAACACTGAAGCTTTCTTT. Residues: CASSGDRLNTEAFF.

The chain recombines TRBV7-8 with TRBJ2-7; D unresolved. This CDR3 is built from 15 residues. Germline loops: CDR1 SGHVS, CDR2 FQNEAQ. V shed 2 bases and J shed 0 bases, with 11 bases lying between them. In DNA form, the CDR3 reads TGTGCCAGCAGCTTATGGAAACCGGACTCCTACGAGCAGTACTTC. Protein: CASSLWKPDSYEQYF. The variable domain in full, with the rest retrieved from reference TRBV7-8 and TRBJ2-7, is GAGVSQSPRYKVAKRGQDVALRCDPISGHVSLFWYQQALGQGPEFLTYFQNEAQLDKSGLPSDRFFAERPEGSVSTLKIQRTQQEDSAVYLCASSLWKPDSYEQYFGPGTRLTVT.

CDR3 in DNA: TGTGCCAGCTCACTGGGGACAGGCCACCAAGAGACCCAGTACTTC. As protein: CASSLGTGHQETQYF. The chain uses TRBV18 and TRBJ2-5, with 8 bases aligning to TRBD1. Trimming at V came to 4 bases and at J to 0 bases, leaving 4 bases not matched to a gene. Germline CDR1 and CDR2: KGHSH and LQKENI. The length of the CDR3 is 15 residues.

J is TRBJ2-3 and V is TRBV25-1, with D perhaps TRBD2 (7 bases). CDR1 and CDR2 from the germline V gene are MGHDK and SYGVNS. The length of the CDR3 is 16 residues. The V gene lost 6 bases and the J gene lost 0 bases, with 16 bases spanning the gap. The CDR3 sequence: CASRGGGGFSTDTQYF. Written as DNA, the CDR3 is TGTGCCAGCAGAGGGGGAGGGGGATTTAGCACAGATACGCAGTATTTT.

The J gene is TRBJ1-1, the V gene TRBV6-5; TRBD1 might be the D (5 bases). Trimming shortened V by 7 bases and J by 4 bases, and 13 bases separated the two germline ends. Germline V CDR1 and CDR2: MNHEY, SVGAGI. This CDR3 is built from 13 residues. In nucleotides, the CDR3 is TGTGCCAGCACAAAGGGACTGATCACTGAAGCTTTCTTT. Encoded protein: CASTKGLITEAFF.

About this clone: One junction end does not reproduce the germline sequence, and a read error may be involved. This sample also contains other DNA sequences that code for the same CDR3. The chain's CDR3 is CASSQVGRVVGSGYTF. CDR3 sequence (DNA): TGCGCTAGCAGCCAAGTTGGACGCGTGGTTGGGAGCGGCTACACCTTC. The gene calls are TRBV4-3 and TRBJ1-2; no clear D gene. CDR1 and CDR2 (germline): LGHNA, YSLEER. This CDR3 comprises 16 residues.